The 32 T cell receptor beta chains given below trace back to one sample, sequenced in a study of STAT5B mutations in CD4+ large granular lymphocyte leukemia. Libraries were prepared by immunoSEQ multiplex PCR; TCRdb keeps only in-frame clonotypes and omits some of them. The sample includes 45,000 to 50,000 clones, approximately 83% of them seen just once. The sample taken for sequencing was CD4+ T cells from blood buffy coats. The receptors were sampled from a human donor in good health.

The V and J genes are TRBV2 and TRBJ2-3, with 7 bases that match TRBD2. The CDR3 is made up of 16 amino acids. With 7 bases clipped from V and 1 base from J, the junction kept 11 bases outside the gene matches. Germline V gene lookup returns CDR1 SNHLY and CDR2 FYNNEI. The CDR3, as DNA: TGTGCCAGCACCGAATGGGGGGGACGAGGCACAGATACGCAGTATTTT. It is translated as CASTEWGGRGTDTQYF.

This clone was detected only a few times. The CDR3 sequence: CASSARGQPQHF. DNA for the CDR3: TGTGCCAGCAGCGCCCGGGGTCAGCCCCAGCATTTT. The rearrangement links TRBV7-2 to TRBJ1-5; D is uncertain. This CDR3 comprises 12 residues. Deletions cut 5 bases from V and 6 bases from J, with 8 bases between. Germline values: CDR1 SGHTA, CDR2 FQGNSA. Based on the CDR3 plus reference TRBV7-2 and TRBJ1-5, the full variable domain is GAGVSQSPSNKVTEKGKDVELRCDPISGHTALYWYRQSLGQGLEFLIYFQGNSAPDKSGLPSDRFSAERTGGSVSTLTIQRTQQEDSAVYLCASSARGQPQHFGDGTRLSIL.

The V gene is TRBV4-1, the J gene TRBJ1-2; no clear D gene. The CDR3 runs to 12 residues. V was trimmed by 0 bases and J by 6 bases, leaving 5 bases between them. Germline V CDR1 and CDR2: MGHRA, YSYEKL. The CDR3, as DNA: TGCGCCAGCAGCCAAGAGCGGGATGGCTACACCTTC. It codes for CASSQERDGYTF.

The CDR3 protein is CAWSQGTGRFQPQHF. The CDR3 DNA reads as TGTGCCTGGAGTCAGGGGACAGGGAGGTTTCAGCCCCAGCATTTT. The rearrangement joins TRBV30 to TRBJ1-5; TRBD1 aligns across 9 bases. Germline V gene sequence: CDR1 GTSNPN, CDR2 SVGIG (reference sequence). The length of the CDR3 is 15 residues. Trimming at V came to 2 bases and at J to 6 bases, leaving 8 bases not matched to a gene.

V gene TRBV5-1 combines with J gene TRBJ2-6; D uncertain. V lost 4 bases, J lost 0 bases, and 11 bases lay in between. Germline loops: CDR1 SGHRS, CDR2 YFSETQ. This CDR3 comprises 16 residues. The CDR3 region has the DNA TGCGCCAGCAGCCCAGACCCTAACTCTGGGGCCAACGTCCTGACTTTC. Translated, it gives CASSPDPNSGANVLTF.

The chain joins TRBV6-1 to TRBJ2-7; D not resolved. The CDR3 has 13 amino acids. The germline gives CDR1 MNHNS, CDR2 SASEGT. Between the trimmed V and J ends, which lost 5 bases and 6 bases, there was a span of 14 bases. CDR3: CASSNMVGVEQYF. The CDR3 nucleotides read TGTGCCAGCAGTAATATGGTTGGGGTCGAGCAGTACTTC.

The V and J genes are TRBV27 and TRBJ1-5, with 10 bases lining up with TRBD1. The trim removed 6 bases at V and 2 bases at J, leaving 7 bases unmatched. The CDR3 length is 16 residues. Germline values: CDR1 MNHEY, CDR2 SMNVEV (reference sequence). The CDR3 DNA follows: TGTGCCAGCAGATTAAGAGGGACAGGGGGCAATCAGCCCCAGCATTTT. Amino acids: CASRLRGTGGNQPQHF.

In its sample, this clone was seen once. The chain couples TRBV30 to TRBJ2-7; D uncertain. The germline gives CDR1 GTSNPN, CDR2 SVGIG (reference sequence). The CDR3 has 11 amino acids. Trimming shortened V by 2 bases and J by 7 bases, and 9 bases separated the two germline ends. Here the CDR3 DNA reads TGTGCCTGGAGTTTATCCCGGGAGCAGTACTTC. As protein: CAWSLSREQYF.

This chain connects TRBV5-1 to TRBJ2-3, with 9 bases aligning to TRBD2. The CDR3 covers 18 residues. CDR1 and CDR2 from the germline V gene are SGHRS and YFSETQ. Germline trimming cut 0 bases from V and 1 base from J; bases unmatched to any gene: 9. In DNA, the CDR3 is TGCGCCAGCAGCTTGGCCGGTTCTAGCGGGACTCGCACAGATACGCAGTATTTT. Its translation: CASSLAGSSGTRTDTQYF.

V gene TRBV5-1 combines with J gene TRBJ2-6, with a tentative D call TRBD1 (5 bases). The V end was cut by 3 bases, the J end by 0 bases, with 10 bases between. Germline assignment: CDR1 SGHRS and CDR2 YFSETQ. The CDR3 is 16 residues long. The CDR3 DNA follows: TGCGCCAGCAGCTCCGTACAGGTCTCTGGGGCCAACGTCCTGACTTTC. It translates to CASSSVQVSGANVLTF.

This clone was detected only once. The chain uses TRBV7-7 and TRBJ1-1; a possible D gene is TRBD1 (5 bases). CDR3 size: 14 residues. Deletions cut 4 bases from V and 2 bases from J, with 11 bases between. The germline V gene has CDR1 SSHAT and CDR2 FNYEAQ (reference sequence). The CDR3 loop reads CASSSGTGNTEAFF. The CDR3 DNA sequence: TGTGCCAGCAGCTCAGGGACGGGAAACACTGAAGCTTTCTTT.

This chain connects TRBV6-5 to TRBJ1-2; 8 bases are shared with TRBD1. Germline CDR1 and CDR2: MNHEY and SVGAGI. This CDR3 contains 13 residues. V lost 5 bases, J lost 7 bases, and 6 bases stayed unmatched. As DNA, the CDR3 is TGTGCCAGCAGTCCGGACAGGGATGTTGGCTACACCTTC. This gives the protein CASSPDRDVGYTF.

This rearrangement joins TRBV2 to TRBJ2-3, with TRBD2 matching over 10 bases. V lost 1 base and J lost 5; bases outside the gene matches: 6. This CDR3 is built from 16 residues. Germline values: CDR1 SNHLY, CDR2 FYNNEI. The CDR3 is CASSEDTSGMGDTQYF. The CDR3 DNA reads as TGTGCCAGCAGTGAAGACACTAGCGGGATGGGAGATACGCAGTATTTT.

The genes are TRBV4-1 and TRBJ2-6; D unclear. Germline values: CDR1 MGHRA, CDR2 YSYEKL. The CDR3 consists of 16 residues. Trimming shortened V by 1 base and J by 1 base, and 8 bases separated the two germline ends. The CDR3 spells CASSQGIKSGANVLTF. CDR3 in DNA: TGCGCCAGCAGCCAAGGAATAAAGTCTGGGGCCAACGTCCTGACTTTC.

The chain employs TRBV7-3 and TRBJ2-1; the D is unclear. The V end lost 4 bases, the J end lost 9 bases, and 16 bases lay between the germline ends. The CDR3 has 14 residues. Per the germline V gene, CDR1 is SGHTA and CDR2 is FQGTGA. The CDR3 protein is CASSSTPARGEQFF. CDR3 bases: TGTGCCAGCAGCTCTACCCCGGCGCGAGGTGAGCAGTTCTTC.

The genes are TRBV30 and TRBJ2-1, with D hard to call. The CDR3 runs to 13 residues. Germline CDR1 is GTSNPN and CDR2 is SVGIG (reference sequence). V dropped 0 bases and J dropped 7 bases, with 10 bases sitting between them. In nucleotides, the CDR3 is TGTGCCTGGAGTGTGGGCCCTTGGAATGAGCAGTTCTTC. Amino acids: CAWSVGPWNEQFF.

The chain couples TRBV6-5 to TRBJ2-3, with TRBD2 identical over 11 bases. The CDR3 has 15 amino acids. The V segment lost 5 bases and the J segment 3 bases; nucleotides outside the gene matches: 4. Germline CDR1 MNHEY, CDR2 SVGAGI. CDR3 sequence: CASSPLAGATDTQYF. The CDR3 nucleotides read TGTGCCAGCAGTCCACTAGCGGGGGCGACAGATACGCAGTATTTT.

The V gene is TRBV9, the J gene TRBJ2-4; D is uncertain. Trimming took 4 bases from V and 2 from J, leaving 22 bases between them. Germline CDR1 and CDR2: SGDLS and YYNGEE. The CDR3 is 18 residues long. The CDR3 is CASSPRIDHLGTKNIQYF. CDR3 DNA: TGTGCCAGCAGCCCCCGTATAGACCACCTGGGTACCAAAAACATTCAGTACTTC.

The V and J genes are TRBV9 and TRBJ2-1; 9 nucleotides agree with TRBD2. V gave up 0 bases and J gave up 8 bases; unmatched junction bases: 12. This CDR3 has 17 amino acids. CDR1 is SGDLS, CDR2 YYNGEE, per germline. The CDR3 region has the DNA TGTGCCAGCAGCGTAGACTTCTGGCGGGGGGGAGGCGATGAGCAGTTCTTC. Amino acids: CASSVDFWRGGGDEQFF.

The chain's CDR3 is CASSYSGGSNTEAFF. DNA of the CDR3: TGCGCCAGCAGCTATTCAGGGGGCTCGAACACTGAAGCTTTCTTT. The chain has TRBV5-1 and TRBJ1-1, with 8 bases lining up with TRBD1. J gave up 1 base and V 3 bases, and 5 bases lay outside the gene matches. The CDR3 is 15 residues long. Germline V gives CDR1 SGHRS, CDR2 YFSETQ.

The V and J genes are TRBV11-2 and TRBJ2-7; either TRBD1 or TRBD2 may fit D (5 bases each). Germline V gene data show CDR1 as SGHAT and CDR2 as FQNNGV. The CDR3 spans 14 residues. V was pared by 5 bases and J by 3 bases, with 14 bases between. In DNA, the CDR3 is TGTGCCAGCAGCCCCGGGACCCTGAACTACGAGCAGTACTTC. This encodes CASSPGTLNYEQYF. Combining the CDR3 with reference TRBV11-2 and TRBJ2-7 gives the whole variable domain EAGVAQSPRYKIIEKRQSVAFWCNPISGHATLYWYQQILGQGPKLLIQFQNNGVVDDSQLPKDRFSAERLKGVDSTLKIQPAKLEDSAVYLCASSPGTLNYEQYFGPGTRLTVT.

This chain joins TRBV7-2 and TRBJ2-1; 7 bases line up with TRBD2. Germline V CDR1 and CDR2: SGHTA, FQGNSA. The CDR3 is 13 residues long. J gave up 7 bases and V 2 bases, and 2 bases lay outside the gene matches. The chain's CDR3 is CASSLWTSNEQFF. As DNA, the CDR3 is TGTGCCAGCAGCTTATGGACTAGTAATGAGCAGTTCTTC.

The chain combines TRBV5-1 with TRBJ2-7, with 11 bases matching TRBD1. V shed 1 base and J 6 bases; nucleotides not matched to a gene: 6. This CDR3 has 15 amino acids. The V gene's germline CDR1 is SGHRS and CDR2 YFSETQ. The CDR3, as DNA: TGCGCCAGCAGCTTGACCGGGACAGGGGGTTCCGAGCAGTACTTC. Its protein product is CASSLTGTGGSEQYF.

This clone has only a few counts. The chain links TRBV6-5 to TRBJ2-7; D remains unclear. The CDR3 extends over 13 amino acids. Trimming removed 5 bases from V and 5 bases from J, with 13 bases in between. CDR1 is MNHEY and CDR2 is SVGAGI in the germline V gene. The CDR3 bases are TGTGCCAGCAGTGGGCAAAGTGTGCACGAGCAGTACTTC. Residues: CASSGQSVHEQYF.

The chain uses TRBV29-1 and TRBJ2-7; no reliable D call. The CDR3 has 11 amino acids. V lost 4 bases and J lost 3, with 7 bases in between. CDR1 is SQVTM and CDR2 is ANQGSEA in the germline V gene. CDR3 coding DNA: TGCAGCGTTGGCTTCAGCTACGAGCAGTACTTC. Its protein is CSVGFSYEQYF.

The V call is TRBV5-4, the J call TRBJ2-3, with 11 nucleotides matching TRBD2. The CDR3 has 15 amino acids. From germline, CDR1 is SGHNT and CDR2 YYREEE (reference sequence). Unmatched junction bases numbered 5, after V lost 4 bases and J lost 4 bases. The CDR3 nucleotides read TGTGCCAGCAGCCCGGGACTAGCGGAGTCAGATACGCAGTATTTT. It encodes CASSPGLAESDTQYF.

This clone was observed a few times. V usage is TRBV19 and J usage is TRBJ1-2; 7 bases are shared with TRBD1. The CDR3 consists of 13 residues. The junction had 8 bases not matched to a gene; V was cut back by 8 bases and J by 5 bases. Germline CDR1 and CDR2: LNHDA and SQIVND (reference sequence). The DNA for the CDR3 is TGTGCCAGTCGCCCGGGACAGTTGTATGGCTACACCTTC. Translation: CASRPGQLYGYTF. Together with reference TRBV19 and TRBJ1-2, the CDR3 gives the full variable domain: DGGITQSPKYLFRKEGQNVTLSCEQNLNHDAMYWYRQDPGQGLRLIYYSQIVNDFQKGDIAEGYSVSREKKESFPLTVTSAQKNPTAFYLCASRPGQLYGYTFGSGTRLTVV.

The rearrangement links TRBV18 to TRBJ1-2, with no clear D. The V end lost 3 bases, the J end lost 3 bases, and 8 bases lay between the germline ends. Germline CDR1 is KGHSH and CDR2 is LQKENI. The length of the CDR3 is 13 residues. The CDR3 loop is CASSPSADYGYTF. The CDR3 DNA reads TGTGCCAGCTCACCTTCGGCGGACTATGGCTACACCTTC.

The chain is built from TRBV9 and TRBJ2-5; 7 bases line up with TRBD1. After removal of 0 bases from V and 2 bases from J, the junction contained 7 bases not matched to a gene. Per the germline V gene, CDR1 is SGDLS and CDR2 is YYNGEE. CDR3 length equals 16 residues. The CDR3 DNA reads TGTGCCAGCAGCGTAGAGGGAAGGGACAGACAAGAGACCCAGTACTTC. Translated: CASSVEGRDRQETQYF.

The chain links TRBV9 to TRBJ1-6; D remains unclear. Germline V gives CDR1 SGDLS, CDR2 YYNGEE. The CDR3 totals 12 residues. The ends were cut back, 3 bases at V and 14 bases at J, with 12 bases in the middle. The CDR3 DNA sequence: TGTGCCAGCAGCGGCGCCGGGGATTCCCTCCACTTT. It codes for CASSGAGDSLHF.

The chain recombines TRBV9 with TRBJ1-2; D gene uncertain. Germline V gene lookup returns CDR1 SGDLS and CDR2 YYNGEE. With 0 bases removed from V and 1 base from J, the gap between germline ends came to 16 bases. The CDR3 has 17 amino acids. CDR3 region: CASSVATRVSVNYGYTF. The CDR3 coding sequence is TGTGCCAGCAGCGTAGCTACAAGGGTCTCCGTTAACTATGGCTACACCTTC.

CDR3 coding DNA: TGTGCCAGCAGCTTGGGATCTGCTAGCTCTGGAAACACCATATATTTT. The encoded protein is CASSLGSASSGNTIYF. The rearrangement uses TRBV5-5 and TRBJ1-3; no reliable D call. The CDR3 covers 16 residues. The germline V gene has CDR1 SGHKS and CDR2 YYEKEE (reference sequence). Trimming removed 0 bases from V and 0 bases from J, with 10 bases in between.